This T cell receptor (beta chain) was profiled in a study of blood T cell repertoires in COVID-19. Study-level information: PBMCs, B-cell-depleted T cells, or T cells were the source of the cDNA or gDNA that made up the material.

The authors' processing: Counts of nucleated cells, estimated from reference gene primer amplification, were obtained. Only in-frame clones appear in the TCRdb table, and some are missing; sequencing was by immunoSEQ multiplex PCR. The D gene and trimming were derived from the DNA, and the V and J assignments and clone size from that table. The data hold roughly 160,000 clones, with roughly 85% observed a single time. Participant-given clinical history determined each cohort assignment. The material sequenced was PBMCs or T cells enriched from blood (not recorded which). This TCR derives from a man in his 60s who had recovered from COVID-19.

CDR3 DNA sequence: TGTGCCAGCAGCTTCGCGGGGGGCACAGATACGCAGTATTTT. It translates to CASSFAGGTDTQYF. This rearrangement joins TRBV7-2 to TRBJ2-3, with 7 bases that match TRBD2. This CDR3 has 14 amino acids. The V and J ends lost 3 bases and 1 base, in that order; junction bases with no gene match: 1. Looked up from germline, CDR1 is SGHTA and CDR2 is FQGNSA.